The rows below give T cell receptor beta chains drawn from one sample of a study of cytomegalovirus exposure and HLA in healthy donors. Measured with immunoSEQ multiplex PCR; TCRdb has only the in-frame clones, and not every one. The sample has some 330,000 clones; roughly 85% are singletons. The sample was PBMCs. These receptors were taken from a young woman in good health and CMV-seronegative. CDR3s include the opening cysteine and the closing phenylalanine or tryptophan. The order of the fields is clone size, D gene, V gene, J gene, CDR3 protein, CDR3 DNA. D genes are given only for firm matches. Clone size, where shown, is once, few, many, or a class for clones that have expanded.

.	TRBD1	TRBV29-1	TRBJ1-2	CSVAPNTGDYGYTF	TGCAGCGTTGCGCCCAATACAGGGGACTATGGCTACACCTTC
.	TRBD2	TRBV6-6	TRBJ2-7	CASSYEFLAGTDEQYF	TGTGCCAGCAGTTACGAGTTCCTAGCGGGTACAGACGAGCAGTACTTC
.	TRBD1	TRBV6-1	TRBJ2-7	CASRISGTAPYEQYF	TGTGCCAGCAGGATATCCGGGACAGCCCCCTACGAGCAGTACTTC
few	TRBD1	TRBV4-2	TRBJ1-2	CASSQTLQGVRGYTF	TGTGCCAGCAGCCAAACCCTACAGGGGGTTCGGGGCTACACCTTC
.	.	TRBV30	TRBJ1-1	CAWNGGLDTEAFF	TGTGCCTGGAATGGTGGGCTTGACACTGAAGCTTTCTTT
.	.	TRBV18	TRBJ2-1	CASSPPLAPTYNEQFF	TGTGCCAGCTCACCACCTCTAGCGCCAACCTACAATGAGCAGTTCTTC
.	.	TRBV5-6	TRBJ1-4	CASSTRSGSEKLFF	TGTGCCAGCAGCACACGGTCCGGGAGTGAAAAACTGTTTTTT
once	TRBD1	TRBV5-6	TRBJ2-6	CASSWGQGTRGANVLTF	TGTGCCAGCAGCTGGGGACAGGGTACGCGTGGGGCCAACGTCCTGACTTTC
.	TRBD2	TRBV5-6	TRBJ2-1	CASSLAGLAGYNEQFF	TGTGCCAGCAGCTTGGCAGGACTAGCGGGATACAATGAGCAGTTCTTC
.	TRBD2	TRBV5-1	TRBJ2-2	CASSFKLAGVTGELFF	TGCGCCAGCAGCTTCAAGCTAGCGGGAGTGACCGGGGAGCTGTTTTTT
few	.	TRBV25-1	TRBJ1-2	CASSRDSNYGYTF	TGTGCCAGCAGCCGCGACAGTAACTATGGCTACACCTTC
.	TRBD2	TRBV15	TRBJ2-7	CATSRGTSQSYEQYF	TGTGCCACCAGCAGAGGGACTAGCCAATCCTACGAGCAGTACTTC
.	.	TRBV7-2	TRBJ2-6	CASSLLLALSSGANVLTF	TGTGCCAGCAGCTTACTGCTAGCGTTGAGCTCTGGGGCCAACGTCCTGACTTTC
.	.	TRBV20-1	TRBJ1-4	CSARGGEKLFF	TGCAGTGCCAGGGGTGGCGAAAAACTGTTTTTT
.	.	TRBV6-5	TRBJ2-3	CASTPGLARTDTQYF	TGTGCCAGCACCCCAGGACTCGCTCGCACAGATACGCAGTATTTT
.	TRBD2	TRBV4-1	TRBJ2-1	CASSLTMTGRAGHNEQFF	TGCGCCAGCAGCCTGACGATGACCGGGAGGGCCGGCCACAATGAGCAGTTCTTC
.	TRBD2	TRBV5-1	TRBJ2-7	CASSLGPSGSGSYEQYF	TGCGCCAGCAGCTTGGGGCCTAGCGGGAGTGGTTCCTACGAGCAGTACTTC
.	TRBD1	TRBV11-2	TRBJ1-1	CASSSRTGTAIGTEAFF	TGTGCCAGCAGCTCCCGGACAGGGACCGCTATAGGCACTGAAGCTTTCTTT
.	.	TRBV7-6	TRBJ2-7	CASSFGTLGPYEQYF	TGTGCCAGCAGCTTCGGCACCTTGGGGCCCTACGAGCAGTACTTC
.	TRBD2	TRBV28	TRBJ2-7	CASSPALAGHSYEQYF	TGTGCCAGCAGTCCTGCTCTAGCGGGCCATTCCTACGAGCAGTACTTC
.	TRBD2	TRBV28	TRBJ2-3	CASSPRGEAGGPSSTDTQYF	TGTGCCAGCAGTCCCCGTGGGGAAGCGGGAGGGCCATCATCGACAGATACGCAGTATTTT
.	.	TRBV19	TRBJ1-2	CASTREGDWYGYTF	TGTGCCAGTACTCGCGAGGGGGATTGGTATGGCTACACCTTC
.	TRBD1	TRBV9	TRBJ1-4	CASSVGQGSEKLFF	TGTGCCAGCAGCGTAGGACAGGGGAGTGAAAAACTGTTTTTT
.	.	TRBV4-2	TRBJ2-1	CASSQEDSGNNEQFF	TGTGCCAGCAGCCAAGAGGATAGCGGTAACAATGAGCAGTTCTTC
.	.	TRBV29-1	TRBJ2-3	CSVEKFEGRGVTDTQYF	TGCAGCGTTGAAAAGTTTGAGGGCAGGGGGGTCACAGATACGCAGTATTTT
.	TRBD1	TRBV18	TRBJ2-7	CASSPSTGIYEQYF	TGTGCCAGCTCACCCTCGACAGGGATCTACGAGCAGTACTTC
.	.	TRBV2	TRBJ1-4	CASTEGPNEKLFF	TGTGCCAGCACTGAGGGGCCTAATGAAAAACTGTTTTTT
.	TRBD2	TRBV25-1	TRBJ2-5	CASSEGASGETQYF	TGTGCCAGCAGTGAAGGTGCTAGCGGGGAGACCCAGTACTTC
.	TRBD2	TRBV4-2	TRBJ2-7	CASSQDRLAGGLSYEQYF	TGTGCCAGCAGCCAAGATCGGCTAGCGGGAGGCCTCTCCTACGAGCAGTACTTC
few	TRBD1	TRBV9	TRBJ2-5	CASSAQTGQIQETQYF	TGTGCCAGCAGCGCACAGACGGGACAGATCCAAGAGACCCAGTACTTC
.	.	TRBV20-1	TRBJ2-7	CSAPRGEQYF	TGCAGTGCTCCCCGAGGCGAGCAGTACTTC
.	.	TRBV7-8	TRBJ2-4	CASSLRLASLDIQYF	TGTGCCAGCAGCTTAAGGCTAGCCTCCCTCGACATTCAGTACTTC
.	TRBD1	TRBV11-2	TRBJ1-5	CASIHRGDQPQHF	TGTGCCAGCATCCACAGGGGCGATCAGCCCCAGCATTTT
.	TRBD2	TRBV5-1	TRBJ2-7	CASSSLAGGVAGEQYF	TGCGCCAGCAGCTCCCTAGCGGGAGGCGTGGCGGGGGAGCAGTACTTC
once	TRBD2	TRBV4-3	TRBJ2-3	CASSQDSPRGGPLDTQYF	TGCGCCAGCAGCCAAGATTCCCCGCGGGGAGGGCCCTTAGATACGCAGTATTTT
.	TRBD1	TRBV28	TRBJ2-6	CASSLTTGKSGANVLTF	TGTGCCAGCAGTTTAACGACAGGGAAATCTGGGGCCAACGTCCTGACTTTC
once	TRBD2	TRBV7-9	TRBJ2-3	CASSPRRTSGSPIDTQYF	TGTGCCAGCAGCCCACGTAGGACTAGCGGGAGCCCCATAGATACGCAGTATTTT
.	TRBD2	TRBV5-6	TRBJ2-5	CASSQLAEETQYF	TGTGCCAGCAGCCAACTAGCGGAAGAGACCCAGTACTTC
.	TRBD2	TRBV4-3	TRBJ2-1	CASSQAAGVYNEQFF	TGCGCCAGCAGCCAAGCAGCGGGAGTATACAATGAGCAGTTCTTC
.	TRBD1	TRBV5-1	TRBJ1-4	CASSTDRASNEKLFF	TGCGCCAGCAGCACCGACAGGGCCTCCAATGAAAAACTGTTTTTT
once	TRBD2	TRBV19	TRBJ2-3	CASSESGVAGVGDTQYF	TGTGCCAGTAGCGAAAGCGGGGTAGCGGGAGTGGGAGATACGCAGTATTTT
.	.	TRBV28	TRBJ2-3	CASLDWVNTQYF	TGTGCCAGCCTAGATTGGGTAAATACGCAGTATTTT
.	TRBD1	TRBV29-1	TRBJ2-1	CSTGTGNNEQFF	TGCAGCACCGGGACAGGGAACAATGAGCAGTTCTTC
.	.	TRBV28	TRBJ2-7	CASSLFRGEQYF	TGTGCCAGCAGTTTATTTAGGGGCGAGCAGTACTTC
once	.	TRBV19	TRBJ2-2	CASSRQGGTGELFF	TGTGCCAGTAGCCGCCAGGGAGGCACCGGGGAGCTGTTTTTT
once	.	TRBV4-3	TRBJ1-4	CASSQDAAIGLREKLFF	TGCGCCAGCAGCCAAGATGCGGCAATCGGGTTGAGGGAAAAACTGTTTTTT
.	.	TRBV28	TRBJ1-1	CASSLTGDTEAFF	TGTGCCAGCAGCCTGACCGGGGACACTGAAGCTTTCTTT
.	TRBD2	TRBV18	TRBJ2-2	CASSPPPSGSSRELFF	TGTGCCAGCTCACCACCGCCTAGCGGGAGCTCCCGGGAGCTGTTTTTT
.	.	TRBV11-3	TRBJ2-7	CASSFGQTEQYF	TGTGCCAGCAGCTTCGGACAGACCGAGCAGTACTTC
few	TRBD2	TRBV5-4	TRBJ2-2	CASSDGLAGANTGELFF	TGTGCCAGCAGCGATGGACTAGCGGGAGCGAACACCGGGGAGCTGTTTTTT
.	.	TRBV4-1	TRBJ2-7	CASSQVGRTAYEQYF	TGCGCCAGCAGCCAAGTGGGCCGGACAGCCTACGAGCAGTACTTC
.	.	TRBV28	TRBJ1-5	CASRYKNSFNQPQHF	TGTGCCAGCAGATATAAAAACAGTTTCAATCAGCCCCAGCATTTT
.	.	TRBV4-1	TRBJ2-1	CASSQGQGYNEQFF	TGCGCCAGCAGCCAAGGGCAGGGTTACAATGAGCAGTTCTTC
.	.	TRBV7-9	TRBJ2-7	CASSPDSNAYEQYF	TGTGCCAGCAGCCCGGACAGTAACGCCTACGAGCAGTACTTC
.	.	TRBV11-2	TRBJ2-2	CASSPGAGGSNTGELFF	TGTGCCAGCAGCCCAGGAGCCGGCGGGTCCAACACCGGGGAGCTGTTTTTT
.	.	TRBV5-1	TRBJ1-4	CASSLRTDNEKLFF	TGCGCCAGCAGCTTGCGAACAGACAATGAAAAACTGTTTTTT
.	.	TRBV28	TRBJ2-7	CASSPTEDFSYEQYF	TGTGCCAGCAGCCCGACGGAGGACTTCTCCTACGAGCAGTACTTC
once	.	TRBV6-5	TRBJ2-3	CAATPGTSTDTQYF	TGTGCCGCCACCCCCGGGACAAGCACAGATACGCAGTATTTT